This T cell receptor (beta chain) was sequenced for a study of T-cell memory formation after mild COVID-19. This clonotype was seen many times. Its antigen is as yet unknown. Germline V CDR1 and CDR2: SSHAT, FNYEAQ (reference sequence). This CDR3 is 15 amino acids long. V shed 2 bases and J shed 3 bases, with 13 bases lying between them. TCRdb reprocessed the 5' RACE reads with MiXCR, giving one entry per CDR3 protein. The repertoire holds about 150,000 distinct CDR3 sequences, with 10% to 15% as singletons. General observations from the study: Clones contracting across day 15 to 85 had a balanced CD4/CD8 profile; later expanding clones leaned CD4+. Some SARS-CoV-2-responding clones were already detected in memory before infection.

Input material: PBMCs or a T cell subset sorted from them (not recorded which). The origin of this receptor is a man in his late teens or twenties who had mild COVID-19 (a few samples of this study predate the infection). Cell type and time point are not known. The chain joins TRBV7-7 to TRBJ2-5; the D gene is possibly TRBD2 (6 bases). The CDR3 bases are TGTGCCAGCAGCTTACGCCGGGGGTCCGAAGAGACCCAGTACTTC. Translation gives CASSLRRGSEETQYF.